This TCR beta chain was identified in a study of cytomegalovirus exposure and HLA in healthy donors. On this clone: What it binds is not known.

Study-level points and caveats: Most of the CMV-associated TCR beta chains (in a later analysis) appeared to be HLA-restricted. A later analysis found common viral pathogens apparently linked to several of the most significant clusters. Rates of TCR association differed by HLA locus in a later analysis, with DRB1 highest and HLA-C lowest.

The primer mix had 60 Vbeta and 13 Jbeta primers. Assay used: immunoSEQ multiplex PCR; TCRdb lists only in-frame clones, some missing. Its listing shows about 130,000 clones. The sample taken for sequencing was PBMCs. The clonotype was recovered from a man between 18 and 29 years old in good health and CMV-seronegative.

The CDR3 bases are TGCGCCAGCAGCTTGGACGAGGATCAGCCCCAGCATTTT. This sequence encodes CASSLDEDQPQHF. V gene TRBV5-1 combines with J gene TRBJ1-5; D is unresolved. V dropped 0 bases and J dropped 5 bases, with 6 bases sitting between them. Germline-derived CDR1 and CDR2 are SGHRS and YFSETQ. This CDR3 is built from 13 residues.